A selection of T cell receptor beta chains follows, all from one sample in a study of regulatory T cells in long-lasting Graves disease. TCRdb re-called the multiplex PCR reads through MiXCR, storing one row per CDR3 protein. In the table there are fewer than 400,000 distinct CDR3 sequences, around a fifth of which are singletons. Sequenced material: peripheral blood mononuclear cells (PBMCs), taken when the disease was refractory, from a patient treated with antithyroid drugs. All receptors come from a female donor with Graves disease. Each CDR3 is given without its conserved first and last residue. Each record gives: clone size, D gene, V gene, CDR3 protein. A D gene is named only where the DNA matches it firmly. Clone size is stated in some rows and not others, as once, few, many or a class when expanded.

>many|TRBD1|TRBV7-8
ASSLGQGRNYGYT
>NA|NA|TRBV20-1
SARDSALEGQPQH
>many|TRBD1|TRBV11-2
ASRGTGHYEQY
>many|NA|TRBV12-3/TRBV12-4
ASSLRGSTGELF
>NA|NA|TRBV28
ASSLTWRVYNEQF
>NA|NA|TRBV19
ASSDKGGTYNSPLH
>few|TRBD1|TRBV29-1
SVTNPGQGEAF
>NA|TRBD2|TRBV7-6
ASSLSGGRAGETQY
>NA|TRBD1|TRBV4-2
ASSPSGQWTGNTIY
>NA|NA|TRBV14
ASSQEEGREAF
>NA|TRBD2|TRBV9
ASSVGGSTEQY
>few|NA|TRBV11-2
ASSYTDTGWTKAF
>NA|NA|TRBV20-1
SAIGVYGYT
>NA|NA|TRBV4-3
ASSQGLRAYEQY
>many|TRBD2|TRBV13
ASSIRAGGLQETQY
>few|NA|TRBV19
ASSRPGEHNSPLH
>many|TRBD2|TRBV12-3/TRBV12-4
ASRPRGSYEQY
>NA|TRBD1|TRBV14
ASSLGQVGHT
>many|NA|TRBV25-1
ASSDSGGTGYT
>NA|NA|TRBV15
ATSRDRGPSGEQL
>few|NA|TRBV28
ACGRTYNPYEQY
>NA|TRBD1|TRBV5-5
ASSLFSDRGYEQY
>NA|NA|TRBV4-1
ASSQERETQY
>NA|TRBD1|TRBV4-2
ASSQDSTGAPWSGYT
>many|NA|TRBV12-3/TRBV12-4
ASSPRAQETQY
>many|NA|TRBV27
ASSTQGFEDTEAF
>NA|TRBD1|TRBV4-1
ASRAQGAGNNQPQH
>many|NA|TRBV6-2/TRBV6-3
ASSFHRLNSPLH
>NA|TRBD2|TRBV7-9
ASSFGGDPAYEQY